Detailed here is one T cell receptor beta chain. The antigen is unknown. These data come from a study of beta chain features in type 1 diabetes. Study-wide context: The patient and healthy donor groups were comparable for age, gender and cell yields. Analysis included over 100,000,000 sorted cells drawn from all samples. Study results and caveats: TCRB CDR3s were moderately but significantly shorter in Type 1 diabetes patients in all four CD4+ subsets. Possible PCR preference for shorter templates applied equally to patients and controls.

Expressed TCRB transcripts were sequenced, since all the RNA that had been isolated was reverse transcribed. The repertoire was sequenced with immunoSEQ multiplex PCR; TCRdb's copy has only in-frame clones and lacks some. The sample includes around 300,000 clones, about 10% of them seen just once. V lost 1 base and J lost 5; bases outside the gene matches: 7. The V gene's germline CDR1 is SGHTA and CDR2 FQGNSA. This CDR3 is 16 amino acids long. The rearrangement links TRBV7-2 to TRBJ2-5; 10 positions agree with TRBD1. The sample consisted of naive CD4+ T cells from blood. The TCR originated in a young woman in good health. This chain's CDR3 is CASSLVQTGGRETQYF. The DNA for the CDR3 is TGTGCCAGCAGCTTAGTACAGACAGGGGGCCGGGAGACCCAGTACTTC.